This passage covers 32 T cell receptor beta chains from one sample sequenced in a study of T cells in women clearing cervical HPV infection. Using immunoSEQ multiplex PCR, the repertoire was profiled, and TCRdb retains in-frame clones only, with some absent. This sample's table reports tens of thousands of clones. The specimen sequenced was blood buffy coat. These receptors were taken from a woman between 18 and 70 years old with a cervical HPV16 infection that either progressed to CIN3+ or cleared (not recorded which).

To note about this clone: The read is 3 residues too short to cover the CDR3 end, so that end is filled in from the germline J gene. J is TRBJ1-4 and V is TRBV20-1; D is perhaps TRBD1 (6 bases). V dropped 1 base and J dropped 3 bases, with 18 bases sitting between them. Per germline, CDR1 DFQATT and CDR2 SNEGSKA (reference sequence). The CDR3 is made up of 17 amino acids. Here the CDR3 reads CSARAPQGRFANEKLFF. The CDR3 DNA, read in part, is TGCAGTGCTAGAGCCCCTCAGGGGAGGTTCGCTAATGAAAAA.

A word on this clone: The CDR3 is cut off 3 residues early in the read; its end comes from the germline J gene. The chain employs TRBV16 and TRBJ2-5; 9 bases line up with TRBD1. Germline CDR1 and CDR2: KGHSY and FQNENV. This CDR3 is built from 15 residues. Germline trimming cut 0 bases from V and 5 bases from J; bases unmatched to any gene: 4. The sequenced part of the CDR3 DNA is TGTGCCAGCAGCCAATCGGGACAGGGTAGTGAGACC. Translated: CASSQSGQGSET. The whole CDR3 reads CASSQSGQGSETQYF.

With regard to this clone: The DNA ends 3 residues before the CDR3 does, and the rest of the CDR3 is filled in from the germline J gene. The chain employs TRBV5-6 and TRBJ2-4; 12 nucleotides match TRBD1. The V gene's germline CDR1 is SGHDT and CDR2 YYEEEE. The CDR3 loop spans 15 amino acids. V gave up 4 bases and J gave up 7 bases; unmatched junction bases: 6. This CDR3 is CASSPGTGGLNIQYF. The CDR3 DNA, read in part, is TGTGCCAGCAGCCCTGGGACAGGGGGCTTGAACATT.

The CDR3 spells CASRRAYEQYF. Partial CDR3 DNA: TGTGCCAGCCGACGGGCCTACGAG. V is TRBV7-3 and J is TRBJ2-7; D uncertain. The read terminates 3 residues before the CDR3 end, so the remaining end is supplied by the germline J gene. Trimming left V 8 bases short and J 2 bases short, with 7 bases between. CDR3 length: 11 amino acids. Germline assignment: CDR1 SGHTA and CDR2 FQGTGA.

About this clone itself: With the read ending 3 residues before the CDR3 end, the germline J gene is used to fill in that end. The J gene is TRBJ2-1, the V gene TRBV6-1; D might be TRBD1 (5 bases). Trimming pared 2 bases from V and 7 bases from J, leaving 21 bases between. This CDR3 region has 17 residues. The germline gives CDR1 MNHNS, CDR2 SASEGT. The CDR3 protein is CASSELGSAQGRNEQFF. CDR3 DNA (partial): TGTGCCAGCAGTGAACTCGGAAGCGCCCAGGGAAGGAATGAG.

With respect to this clone: The CDR3 goes on 3 residues after the read ends, and that part is filled in from the germline J gene. The V and J genes are TRBV20-1 and TRBJ2-1, with D possibly TRBD1 on 5 matching bases. Trimming stripped 2 bases from V and 0 bases from J, with 5 bases between. Germline CDR1 and CDR2: DFQATT and SNEGSKA (reference sequence). CDR3 length equals 13 residues. CDR3 bases read: TGCAGTGCTAGAAGGGGCTCCTACAATGAG. Encoded protein: CSARRGSYNE. The whole CDR3 protein is CSARRGSYNEQFF.

Turning to this clone: The read ends 3 residues before the CDR3 terminus; that terminus is restored from the germline J gene. The J gene is TRBJ2-3, the V gene TRBV19; D call uncertain. CDR1 and CDR2 (germline): LNHDA, SQIVND (reference sequence). The CDR3 runs to 10 residues. Trimming shortened V by 8 bases and J by 8 bases, and 8 bases separated the two germline ends. This CDR3 reads CASGFPTQYF. Incomplete CDR3 DNA: TGTGCCAGTGGCTTTCCTACG. Looking up the rest from reference TRBV19 and TRBJ2-3 gives the full variable domain: DGGITQSPKYLFRKEGQNVTLSCEQNLNHDAMYWYRQDPGQGLRLIYYSQIVNDFQKGDIAEGYSVSREKKESFPLTVTSAQKNPTAFYLCASGFPTQYFGPGTRLTVL.

Turning to this clone: The read ends 3 residues shy of where the CDR3 ends; the end is completed using the germline J gene. The chain joins TRBV2 to TRBJ2-2, with D tentatively TRBD1 or TRBD2 (6 bases each). CDR3 length equals 15 residues. CDR1 is SNHLY, CDR2 FYNNEI, per germline. CDR3 region: CASKRRDIGNEKLFF. The part of the CDR3 DNA that was read is TGTGCCAGCAAGAGGAGGGACATCGGTAATGAAAAG.

Partial CDR3 DNA: TGTGCCAGCGATGCGGGAGGGCCCTCGAATGAC. Its translation: CASDAGGPSND. The full CDR3 protein reads CASDAGGPSNDYTF. The chain joins TRBV7-2 to TRBJ1-2; D is uncertain. The CDR3 end is not reached by the read, which stops 3 residues before it; the germline J gene fills it in. CDR3 size: 14 residues. The V gene's germline CDR1 is SGHTA and CDR2 FQGNSA.

CDR3 region: CAWFSGGVSYNEQFF. Partial CDR3 DNA: TGTGCCTGGTTTAGCGGGGGGGTCTCCTACAATGAG. The genes are TRBV30 and TRBJ2-1; TRBD2 matches 11 bases. From the germline J gene comes the end of the CDR3, since the read stops 3 residues before it. V gave up 5 bases and J gave up 0 bases; unmatched junction bases: 3. The germline CDR1 and CDR2 sequences are GTSNPN and SVGIG (reference sequence). This CDR3 is built from 15 residues.

As concerns this clone: Read coverage stops 3 residues before the CDR3 terminus; the germline J gene supplies the remainder. The same CDR3 is also encoded by other DNA sequences in this sample. The chain couples TRBV7-9 to TRBJ2-1, with no clear D. From germline, CDR1 is SEHNR and CDR2 FQNEAQ (reference sequence). There are 14 residues in the CDR3. With 4 bases removed from V and 8 bases from J, the gap between germline ends came to 15 bases. The CDR3: CASSSEGWAHEQFF. The CDR3 bases that were read are TGTGCCAGCAGCTCAGAAGGTTGGGCCCATGAG.

Notes on this clone: The read falls 3 residues short of the CDR3 end, and the missing part is taken from the germline J gene. The rearrangement uses TRBV6-2 or TRBV6-3 and TRBJ1-6, with 9 bases aligning to TRBD1. Germline lookup yields CDR1 MNHEY and CDR2 SVGEGT. The J segment lost 7 bases and the V segment lost 7 bases, leaving 5 bases of the junction unmatched. The CDR3 sequence is 14 residues long. The CDR3 loop is CASKPGQGNSPLHF. The CDR3 bases that were read are TGTGCCAGCAAGCCGGGACAGGGAAATTCACCC.

Remarks on this clone: Coverage ceases 3 residues before the CDR3 finishes, and the germline J gene fills in the end. The chain joins TRBV4-1 to TRBJ2-5, with 10 bases lining up with TRBD2. Germline loops: CDR1 MGHRA, CDR2 YSYEKL. The CDR3 is 18 residues long. The trim removed 5 bases at V and 2 bases at J, leaving 14 bases unmatched. The DNA read from the CDR3 is TGCGCCAGCAGCGGCTTCATGTCCGTAGCGGGGGGTCAAGAGACC. Protein product: CASSGFMSVAGGQET. The whole CDR3 sequence is CASSGFMSVAGGQETQYF.

Regarding this clone: The read terminates 3 residues before the CDR3 end, so the remaining end is supplied by the germline J gene. The V and J genes are TRBV30 and TRBJ2-1; a weak D match, TRBD1 (6 bases). Between the trimmed V and J ends, which lost 3 bases and 1 base, there was a span of 10 bases. Germline CDR1 and CDR2: GTSNPN and SVGIG (reference sequence). The CDR3 has 14 residues. CDR3 bases read: TGTGCCTGGAGGGTCGGGACATCCTACAATGAG. This codes for CAWRVGTSYNE. The entire CDR3 sequence reads CAWRVGTSYNEQFF.

On this clone: The sequence runs out 3 residues before the end of the CDR3; the remainder is reconstructed from the germline J gene. The chain combines TRBV6-1 with TRBJ1-1; D not certain. The length of the CDR3 is 15 residues. The germline V gene has CDR1 MNHNS and CDR2 SASEGT. V shed 1 base and J shed 5 bases, with 14 bases lying between them. The part of the CDR3 DNA that was read is TGTGCCAGCAGTGAAGGGGTCGGCTCGGGGACTGAA. It encodes CASSEGVGSGTE. The complete CDR3 protein is CASSEGVGSGTEAFF.

Of note for this clone: Read data end 3 residues before the CDR3 end; the end is taken from the germline J gene. The V and J genes are TRBV5-4 and TRBJ2-7; TRBD1 matches at 7 bases. The CDR3 extends over 14 amino acids. Germline CDR1 and CDR2: SGHNT and YYREEE (reference sequence). Losses at the gene ends were 2 bases for V and 5 bases for J; bases not matched to a gene: 7. The CDR3 loop is CASSLPGQSHEQYF. The sequenced part of the CDR3 DNA is TGTGCCAGCAGCTTACCGGGACAGTCCCACGAG. Variable domain in full (rest from reference TRBV5-4 and TRBJ2-7): ETGVTQSPTHLIKTRGQQVTLRCSSQSGHNTVSWYQQALGQGPQFIFQYYREEENGRGNFPPRFSGLQFPNYSSELNVNALELDDSALYLCASSLPGQSHEQYFGPGTRLTVT.

Remarks on this clone: The CDR3 extends 3 residues past the end of the read, so its final part is completed from the germline J gene. The J gene is TRBJ1-2, the V gene TRBV6-2 or TRBV6-3; D perhaps matches TRBD1 (5 bases). The V gene's germline CDR1 is MNHEY and CDR2 SVGEGT. The CDR3 is 15 residues long. Between the trimmed V and J ends, which lost 5 bases and 0 bases, there was a span of 13 bases. The CDR3 region is CASSRVQGANYGYTF. Incomplete CDR3 DNA: TGTGCCAGCAGTCGGGTCCAGGGAGCTAACTATGGC.

About this clone itself: The CDR3 end falls 3 residues outside the read, so it is completed with the germline J gene. V usage is TRBV2 and J usage is TRBJ2-5; D call uncertain. CDR3 length: 11 residues. The germline gives CDR1 SNHLY, CDR2 FYNNEI. Between the trimmed V and J ends, which lost 4 bases and 5 bases, there was a span of 5 bases. The sequenced CDR3 bases are TGTGCCAGCAGTGTTTCGGAGACC. Translated: CASSVSET. The whole CDR3 protein reads CASSVSETQYF.

Worth noting for this clone: With the read ending 3 residues before the CDR3 end, the germline J gene is used to fill in that end. The chain uses TRBV28 and TRBJ2-5; 10 bases align to TRBD1. V was clipped by 7 bases and J by 4 bases; unmatched bases: 12. Germline-derived CDR1 and CDR2 are MDHEN and SYDVKM. The CDR3 is 16 residues long. The CDR3 is CASTARDRGSGETQYF. The DNA read from the CDR3 is TGTGCCAGCACCGCTCGGGACAGGGGAAGTGGAGAGACC. The full variable domain, its missing parts supplied by reference TRBV28 and TRBJ2-5, is DVKVTQSSRYLVKRTGEKVFLECVQDMDHENMFWYRQDPGLGLRLIYFSYDVKMKEKGDIPEGYSVSREKKERFSLILESASTNQTSMYLCASTARDRGSGETQYFGPGTRLLVL.

Concerning this clone: The CDR3 is cut off 3 residues early in the read; its end comes from the germline J gene. The V gene is TRBV19, the J gene TRBJ2-1; 7 bases fit TRBD2. The CDR3 is 14 amino acids. Trimming cost V 3 bases and J 7 bases; bases outside gene matches: 6. Germline V lookup: CDR1 LNHDA, CDR2 SQIVND (reference sequence). The DNA read from the CDR3 is TGTGCCAGTAGTATCGGACTAGGAGGGAATGAG. This translates into CASSIGLGGNE. The whole CDR3 region reads CASSIGLGGNEQFF.

As to this clone: With the read ending 3 residues before the CDR3 end, the germline J gene is used to fill in that end. J is TRBJ1-1 and V is TRBV7-3; D may be TRBD1 (5 bases). The CDR3 is 14 residues long. V shed 2 bases and J shed 5 bases, with 12 bases lying between them. The germline V gene has CDR1 SGHTA and CDR2 FQGTGA. CDR3 protein: CASSLRRDRTEAFF. The DNA read from the CDR3 is TGTGCCAGCAGCTTACGCAGGGATCGGACTGAA.

About this clone: With the read ending 3 residues before the CDR3 end, the germline J gene is used to fill in that end. The chain has TRBV18 and TRBJ1-2, with D perhaps matching TRBD1 (5 bases). This CDR3 has 13 residues. V shed 3 bases and J shed 6 bases, with 11 bases lying between them. The germline gives CDR1 KGHSH, CDR2 LQKENI. The covered CDR3 bases are TGTGCCAGCTCACCCACCGGGACTGATGGC. Encoded protein: CASSPTGTDG. The CDR3 in its entirety is CASSPTGTDGYTF. Full variable domain (outside the CDR3, taken from reference TRBV18 and TRBJ1-2): NAGVMQNPRHLVRRRGQEARLRCSPMKGHSHVYWYRQLPEEGLKFMVYLQKENIIDESGMPKERFSAEFPKEGPSILRIQQVVRGDSAAYFCASSPTGTDGYTFGSGTRLTVV.

Comments on this clone: Read coverage stops 3 residues before the CDR3 terminus; the germline J gene supplies the remainder. The chain links TRBV29-1 to TRBJ2-7; 10 bases are shared with TRBD1. Germline CDR1 is SQVTM and CDR2 is ANQGSEA. The junction had 8 bases not matched to a gene; V was cut back by 6 bases and J by 3 bases. There are 14 residues in the CDR3. CDR3 sequence: CSVGTGDVGYEQYF. Partial CDR3 DNA: TGCAGCGTGGGGACAGGGGATGTTGGCTACGAG.

Turning to this clone: The read gets to within 3 residues of the CDR3 end, and the germline J gene fills in the rest. The chain is built from TRBV2 and TRBJ1-2; D might be TRBD1 (6 bases). This CDR3 is 14 amino acids long. V was cut by 3 bases and J by 3 bases, with 11 bases left in between. Germline V lookup: CDR1 SNHLY, CDR2 FYNNEI. The DNA read from the CDR3 is TGTGCCAGCAGTGAGACAGGCCGTCACTATGGC. This gives the protein CASSETGRHYG. The whole CDR3 is CASSETGRHYGYTF.

On this clone itself: With the read ending 3 residues before the CDR3 end, the germline J gene is used to fill in that end. V usage is TRBV10-3 and J usage is TRBJ2-6; TRBD1 aligns across 8 bases. J gave up 1 base and V 4 bases, and 3 bases lay outside the gene matches. The V gene's germline CDR1 is ENHRY and CDR2 SYGVKD. CDR3 length: 16 amino acids. The CDR3 DNA, read in part, is TGTGCCATCAGTGCAGGGGGCGCGTCTGGGGCCAACGTC. As protein: CAISAGGASGANV. The full-length CDR3 reads as CAISAGGASGANVLTF.

Comment on this clone: The CDR3 end is not reached by the read, which stops 3 residues before it; the germline J gene fills it in. This chain joins TRBV19 and TRBJ1-2; D possibly corresponds to TRBD1 (6 bases). V lost 3 bases and J 3 bases, leaving 14 bases between the germline ends. This CDR3 spans 15 amino acids. Germline loops: CDR1 LNHDA, CDR2 SQIVND (reference sequence). Incomplete CDR3 DNA: TGTGCCAGTAGTATGTTCGTGGGACATTACTATGGC. Translating gives CASSMFVGHYYG. The full CDR3 protein reads CASSMFVGHYYGYTF. The entire variable domain, with the rest obtained from reference TRBV19 and TRBJ1-2, is as follows: DGGITQSPKYLFRKEGQNVTLSCEQNLNHDAMYWYRQDPGQGLRLIYYSQIVNDFQKGDIAEGYSVSREKKESFPLTVTSAQKNPTAFYLCASSMFVGHYYGYTFGSGTRLTVV.

Points on this clone: The read comes to an end 3 residues before the CDR3 does, leaving the germline J gene to fill in the end. The rearrangement links TRBV2 to TRBJ2-7; 9 bases match TRBD1. The CDR3 consists of 13 residues. The germline CDR1 and CDR2 sequences are SNHLY and FYNNEI. V shed 6 bases, J shed 6 bases, and the junction held 6 bases outside the gene matches. This CDR3 reads CASRGTGRPEQYF. The sequenced part of the CDR3 DNA is TGTGCCAGCAGGGGGACAGGGCGGCCCGAG.

Turning to this clone: Sequencing ends 3 residues short of the CDR3 end; the germline J gene provides the rest. The rearrangement joins TRBV19 to TRBJ1-2; D may be TRBD1 (5 bases). The CDR3 sequence is 19 residues long. Per the germline V gene, CDR1 is LNHDA and CDR2 is SQIVND (reference sequence). The CDR3 sequence: CASSMVFQRGRATYNDYTF. The covered CDR3 bases are TGTGCCAGTAGTATGGTCTTCCAACGGGGGAGGGCCACCTACAATGAC. Full variable domain (remainder filled in from reference TRBV19 and TRBJ1-2): DGGITQSPKYLFRKEGQNVTLSCEQNLNHDAMYWYRQDPGQGLRLIYYSQIVNDFQKGDIAEGYSVSREKKESFPLTVTSAQKNPTAFYLCASSMVFQRGRATYNDYTFGSGTRLTVV.

Notes on this clone: The observed sequence ends 3 residues before the CDR3 terminus, with the missing tail filled in from the germline J gene. V and J are TRBV7-2 and TRBJ2-5; 8 bases align to TRBD2. The CDR3 is 13 residues long. Germline V gene data show CDR1 as SGHTA and CDR2 as FQGNSA. Trimming cost V 5 bases and J 5 bases; bases outside gene matches: 4. The CDR3 reads CASSRIAGETQYF. CDR3 DNA, as far as it was read: TGTGCCAGCAGCCGTATAGCGGGGGAGACC.

To note about this clone: The missing CDR3 end, 3 residues past where the read stops, is filled in from the germline J gene. The V gene is TRBV14, the J gene TRBJ2-5; D remains unclear. The CDR3 contains 14 residues. Trimming pared 1 base from V and 0 bases from J, leaving 6 bases between. Germline assignment: CDR1 SGHDN and CDR2 FVKESK. The sequenced part of the CDR3 DNA is TGTGCCAGCAGCCAAGGTCACAACCAAGAGACC. Residues: CASSQGHNQET. The full-length CDR3 reads as CASSQGHNQETQYF.

Concerning this clone: The CDR3 end is not reached by the read, which stops 3 residues before it; the germline J gene fills it in. The gene calls are TRBV7-2 and TRBJ2-3; 7 bases fit TRBD2. Germline V gene data show CDR1 as SGHTA and CDR2 as FQGNSA. The CDR3 is 15 amino acids. CDR3 protein: CASSVAGLREGTQYF. The CDR3 bases that were read are TGTGCCAGCAGCGTCGCGGGACTAAGGGAGGGGACG.

On this clone: The DNA ends 3 residues before the CDR3 does, and the rest of the CDR3 is filled in from the germline J gene. The chain is built from TRBV20-1 and TRBJ2-3; 15 bases are shared with TRBD2. V was pared by 6 bases and J by 3 bases, with 7 bases of the junction left unmatched. CDR1 DFQATT and CDR2 SNEGSKA come from the germline V gene (reference sequence). This CDR3 has 16 residues. Partial CDR3 DNA: TGCAGTGCGCCCGGACTAGCGGGAGGGGGGACAGATACG. This sequence encodes CSAPGLAGGGTDT. The full CDR3 sequence reads CSAPGLAGGGTDTQYF.